A single sample gave rise to the 14 T cell receptor beta chains below, sequenced in a study of long-term antiretroviral therapy in people with HIV. Assay version v3.0 of immunoSEQ was used, and it was run at survey level. Clones were read by immunoSEQ multiplex PCR, and TCRdb kept only the in-frame ones, dropping some. Among approximately 25,000 clones listed, 70% to 80% were seen once. The sample was unsorted PBMCs, taken 1.2 years after starting antiretroviral therapy. These receptors came from a woman in her thirties or forties with HIV.

The chain couples TRBV5-1 to TRBJ1-3; D is unresolved. Germline CDR1 is SGHRS and CDR2 is YFSETQ. The CDR3 contains 12 residues. The V end was cut by 5 bases, the J end by 2 bases, with 5 bases between. The CDR3 DNA follows: TGCGCCAGCAGGTCTACTGGAAACACCATATATTTT. Residues: CASRSTGNTIYF.

The chain couples TRBV7-2 to TRBJ2-7; TRBD2 matches at 7 bases. The V gene end was trimmed by 4 bases and the J gene end by 4 bases; junction bases not matched to a gene: 4. This CDR3 comprises 13 residues. Germline assignment: CDR1 SGHTA and CDR2 FQGNSA. The CDR3 DNA follows: TGTGCCAGCAGCTCTAGCGGAGGTTACGAGCAGTACTTC. Translating gives CASSSSGGYEQYF.

The chain joins TRBV19 to TRBJ2-2; 8 bases line up with TRBD1. V was pared by 6 bases and J by 3 bases, with 6 bases of the junction left unmatched. CDR3 length: 15 residues. The germline V gene has CDR1 LNHDA and CDR2 SQIVND (reference sequence). CDR3 region: CASRIRGLDTGELFF. The CDR3 DNA reads as TGTGCCAGTAGGATCAGGGGGCTAGACACCGGGGAGCTGTTTTTT. Complete variable domain (other parts from reference TRBV19 and TRBJ2-2): DGGITQSPKYLFRKEGQNVTLSCEQNLNHDAMYWYRQDPGQGLRLIYYSQIVNDFQKGDIAEGYSVSREKKESFPLTVTSAQKNPTAFYLCASRIRGLDTGELFFGEGSRLTVL.

The table lists this clone with a few counts. V is TRBV19 and J is TRBJ2-2; 9 bases line up with TRBD2. Germline lookup yields CDR1 LNHDA and CDR2 SQIVND (reference sequence). CDR3 length equals 15 residues. J lost 5 bases, V lost 3 bases, and 4 bases had no gene match. CDR3 coding DNA: TGTGCCAGTAGTATGGGGCTAGCGGGGACCGGGGAGCTGTTTTTT. As protein: CASSMGLAGTGELFF. Filled out from reference TRBV19 and TRBJ2-2, the complete variable domain reads DGGITQSPKYLFRKEGQNVTLSCEQNLNHDAMYWYRQDPGQGLRLIYYSQIVNDFQKGDIAEGYSVSREKKESFPLTVTSAQKNPTAFYLCASSMGLAGTGELFFGEGSRLTVL.

The rearrangement joins TRBV5-4 to TRBJ2-5; D unclear. V dropped 0 bases and J dropped 1 base, with 4 bases sitting between them. Germline lookup yields CDR1 SGHNT and CDR2 YYREEE (reference sequence). This CDR3 has 13 amino acids. The CDR3 is CASSLAFQETQYF. The CDR3, as DNA: TGTGCCAGCAGCTTGGCGTTCCAAGAGACCCAGTACTTC.

This clone was picked up one time. V gene TRBV30 combines with J gene TRBJ2-7; the match to TRBD1 covers 7 bases. CDR3 size: 11 residues. The J segment lost 6 bases and the V segment lost 3 bases, leaving 2 bases of the junction unmatched. The germline V gene encodes CDR1 GTSNPN and CDR2 SVGIG (reference sequence). CDR3 sequence (DNA): TGTGCCTGGAGCCCAGGGGGCGAGCAGTACTTC. Translation gives CAWSPGGEQYF.

This chain uses TRBV2 with TRBJ2-4; TRBD1 matches at 9 bases. The J segment lost 0 bases and the V segment lost 11 bases, leaving 5 bases of the junction unmatched. This CDR3 spans 14 amino acids. The germline V gene encodes CDR1 SNHLY and CDR2 FYNNEI. CDR3 in amino acids: CAGGQGQAKNIQYF. The CDR3 coding sequence is TGTGCCGGAGGACAGGGGCAAGCCAAAAACATTCAGTACTTC.

The chain recombines TRBV7-4 with TRBJ2-7, with D possibly being TRBD2 (7 bases). Trimming shortened V by 5 bases and J by 3 bases, and 20 bases separated the two germline ends. CDR1 and CDR2 from the germline V gene are SGHVT and SQSDAQ. CDR3 length equals 16 residues. The CDR3 sequence is CASSVVGGLFHYEQYF. The CDR3 region has the DNA TGTGCCAGCAGCGTAGTGGGGGGGCTTTTCCACTACGAGCAGTACTTC.

This sequence joins TRBV5-1 and TRBJ2-2; 9 positions match TRBD2. Per germline, CDR1 SGHRS and CDR2 YFSETQ. Trimming removed 6 bases from V and 0 bases from J; junction bases left unmatched: 9. This CDR3 is 17 amino acids long. The CDR3 loop reads CASTPGSGGANTGELFF. CDR3 DNA: TGCGCCAGCACTCCTGGTAGCGGGGGAGCGAACACCGGGGAGCTGTTTTTT. The full variable domain, rest sourced from reference TRBV5-1 and TRBJ2-2, is KAGVTQTPRYLIKTRGQQVTLSCSPISGHRSVSWYQQTPGQGLQFLFEYFSETQRNKGNFPGRFSGRQFSNSRSEMNVSTLELGDSALYLCASTPGSGGANTGELFFGEGSRLTVL.

V gene TRBV2 combines with J gene TRBJ2-6; unclear D gene. The CDR3 is 15 residues long. The V end was cut by 3 bases, the J end by 1 base, with 7 bases between. Germline V gene lookup returns CDR1 SNHLY and CDR2 FYNNEI. CDR3 sequence (DNA): TGTGCCAGCAGTGAGTTAGCTTCTGGGGCCAACGTCCTGACTTTC. The encoded protein is CASSELASGANVLTF. Based on the CDR3 plus reference TRBV2 and TRBJ2-6, the full variable domain is EPEVTQTPSHQVTQMGQEVILRCVPISNHLYFYWYRQILGQKVEFLVSFYNNEISEKSEIFDDQFSVERPDGSNFTLKIRSTKLEDSAMYFCASSELASGANVLTFGAGSRLTVL.

The chain combines TRBV29-1 with TRBJ1-1, with D hard to call. Germline V lookup: CDR1 SQVTM, CDR2 ANQGSEA. CDR3 size: 13 residues. With 3 bases removed from V and 0 bases from J, the gap between germline ends came to 8 bases. The CDR3 region is CSVETGLNTEAFF. For the CDR3, the DNA is TGCAGCGTTGAGACTGGGTTGAACACTGAAGCTTTCTTT.

The chain combines TRBV6-1 with TRBJ1-2; tentative D call: TRBD1 (5 bases). The CDR3 spans 12 residues. V was trimmed by 3 bases and J by 7 bases, leaving 9 bases between them. CDR1 and CDR2 from the germline V gene are MNHNS and SASEGT. CDR3 DNA sequence: TGTGCCAGCAGTGAGGCAGGGTTTGGCTACACCTTC. Translating gives CASSEAGFGYTF.

The chain carries TRBV5-8 and TRBJ2-7; D call uncertain. The V gene lost 2 bases and the J gene lost 6 bases, with 0 bases spanning the gap. The CDR3 has 9 residues. Germline-derived CDR1 and CDR2 are SGHTS and YDEGEE. CDR3 sequence reads: CASSFEQYF. CDR3 nucleotides: TGTGCCAGCAGCTTCGAGCAGTACTTC.

This clone was detected only a few times. In DNA form, the CDR3 reads TGTGCCAGCAGCCTAGTGGGCGGCCCCGGCAACAATGAGCAGTTCTTC. Its protein is CASSLVGGPGNNEQFF. The rearrangement joins TRBV7-6 to TRBJ2-1, with unresolved D. The V gene lost 5 bases and the J gene lost 5 bases, with 19 bases spanning the gap. The CDR3 runs 16 residues. Germline CDR1 SGHVS, CDR2 FNYEAQ. Drawing the rest from reference TRBV7-6 and TRBJ2-1, the complete variable domain is GAGVSQSPRYKVTKRGQDVALRCDPISGHVSLYWYRQALGQGPEFLTYFNYEAQQDKSGLPNDRFSAERPEGSISTLTIQRTEQRDSAMYRCASSLVGGPGNNEQFFGPGTRLTVL.